This TCR beta chain was recovered during a study of response to subunit inactivated influenza vaccine. As for this clonotype: Its antigen remains unidentified.

TCRdb processed the RT-PCR reads anew with MiXCR; each CDR3 protein has one entry. This sample has about 540,000 distinct CDR3 sequences, with under 25% found just once. The V gene end was trimmed by 5 bases and the J gene end by 5 bases; junction bases not matched to a gene: 11. The CDR3 has 15 amino acids. Study-level findings and limits: The study's authors posited that every seasonal influenza vaccination enlists few new T cells.

These data also featured in a second study, about T cells expressing NK-cell markers. That source adds: Template switching by 5'RACE with UMIs generated the TCR beta cDNA. Eight donors were sequenced, of whom seven were HCMV-seropositive, while the remaining one was HCMV-seronegative.

The V gene is TRBV12-3 or TRBV12-4, the J gene TRBJ2-7; TRBD1 matches 8 bases. The source of this sequence is a man aged 45-65 years who received an inactivated influenza vaccine. The material was CD4+ T cells sorted from PBMCs, obtained 12 days after vaccination. The CDR3 here is CASSKDRERVNEQYF. For the CDR3, the DNA is TGTGCCAGCAGTAAGGACAGGGAGAGGGTAAACGAGCAGTACTTC.